This T cell receptor beta chain was sequenced in a study of spatial heterogeneity in lung cancer. Study-level background: Consistent detection of more beta-chain than alpha-chain sequences was observed.

The ends were cut back, 2 bases at V and 3 bases at J, with 14 bases in the middle. Germline V gives CDR1 LGHDT, CDR2 YNNKEL (reference sequence). The CDR3 extends over 16 amino acids. The time point was: sample taken at primary tumor resection. Frozen PBMC, nontumor lung or tumor provided whole RNA, which was sequenced unsorted. The donors comprised some 78 untreated early-stage non-small cell lung cancer patients. Unique molecular identifiers tagged every individual TCR cDNA molecule. TCRdb itself ran the 5' RACE reads through MiXCR, one entry per CDR3 protein. The sample holds more than 9,000 distinct CDR3 sequences, approximately 6.2% seen once. This clonotype was observed once. In a library made to pick up alpha chains, this beta chain is a stray read with a size that means little.

The input for sequencing was normal lung tissue next to the tumor, taken at surgery. The TCR comes from a male donor with early-stage non-small cell lung cancer. This chain connects TRBV3-1 to TRBJ1-3; D is unresolved. The CDR3 sequence: CASSQFGAVGGNTIYF. CDR3 DNA: TGTGCCAGCAGCCAATTTGGCGCGGTCGGTGGAAACACCATATATTTT.